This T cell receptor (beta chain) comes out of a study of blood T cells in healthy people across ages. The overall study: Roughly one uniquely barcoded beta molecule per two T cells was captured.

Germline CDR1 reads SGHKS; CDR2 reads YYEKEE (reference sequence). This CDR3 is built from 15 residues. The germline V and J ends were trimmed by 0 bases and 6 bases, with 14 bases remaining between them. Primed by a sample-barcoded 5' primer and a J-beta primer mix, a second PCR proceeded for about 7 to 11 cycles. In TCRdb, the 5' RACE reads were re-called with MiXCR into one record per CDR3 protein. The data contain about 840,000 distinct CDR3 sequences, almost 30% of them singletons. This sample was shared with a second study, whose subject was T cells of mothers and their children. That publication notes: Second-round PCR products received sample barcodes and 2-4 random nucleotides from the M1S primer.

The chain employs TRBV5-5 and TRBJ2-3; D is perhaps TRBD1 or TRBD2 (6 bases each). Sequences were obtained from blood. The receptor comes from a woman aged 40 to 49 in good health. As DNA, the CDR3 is TGTGCCAGCAGCTTGGGGGACGGGGGCCTCGATACGCAGTATTTT. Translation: CASSLGDGGLDTQYF.